This T cell receptor (beta chain) was sequenced during a study of T cell clonotyping in hematopoietic cell transplantation. The assay was immunoSEQ multiplex PCR, and TCRdb's table has in-frame clones only and misses some. The data show tens of thousands of clones, roughly 70% seen once. Comments on this clone: Antigen unknown.

The V and J ends lost 2 bases and 0 bases, in that order; junction bases with no gene match: 3. Germline CDR1 is MNHEY and CDR2 is SVGAGI. This CDR3 contains 15 residues. Study conclusions and caveats: Pathologically expanded recipient clonotypes increased progressively from day 30 to day 180 as diversity fell. At the given depth, recipient repertoires were over 95% de novo clonotypes. Without cell sorting, CD4 versus CD8 contributions remain unresolved.

The time point denotes: recipient sample about 28 days before transplant, after cytoreduction. The rearrangement links TRBV6-5 to TRBJ2-5, with 7 bases aligning to TRBD2. This TCR was sampled from a man aged 45 to 65 with myelodysplastic syndrome. Some clones in this sample may be carry-over from other donors' samples. This sample comprised peripheral blood mononuclear cells, obtained before stem cell transplant. The chain's CDR3 is CASSYDGTNQETQYF. Here the CDR3 DNA reads TGTGCCAGCAGTTACGATGGGACTAACCAAGAGACCCAGTACTTC.